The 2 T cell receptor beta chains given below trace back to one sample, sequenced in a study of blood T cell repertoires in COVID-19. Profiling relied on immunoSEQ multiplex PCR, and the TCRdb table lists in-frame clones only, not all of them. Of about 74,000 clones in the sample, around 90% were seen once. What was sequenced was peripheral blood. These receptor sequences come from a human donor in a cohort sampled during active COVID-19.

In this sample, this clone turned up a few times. This chain's CDR3 is CASSSGTGISEQYF. CDR3 DNA: TGCGCCAGCAGCTCCGGGACAGGGATCTCCGAGCAGTACTTC. The V call is TRBV5-1, the J call TRBJ2-7, with 9 bases identical to TRBD1. CDR1 is SGHRS, CDR2 YFSETQ, per germline. The CDR3 spans 14 residues. V dropped 3 bases and J dropped 6; count of bases not matched to a gene: 7.

The CDR3: CASSFSGRDNEQFF. Written as DNA, the CDR3 is TGTGCCAGCAGCTTCAGCGGGAGGGACAATGAGCAGTTCTTC. J is TRBJ2-1 and V is TRBV7-9, with TRBD2 matching over 10 bases. Losses at the gene ends were 3 bases for V and 5 bases for J; bases not matched to a gene: 1. Germline V lookup: CDR1 SEHNR, CDR2 FQNEAQ (reference sequence). This CDR3 comprises 14 residues.